This TCR beta chain was recorded in a study of T cells in Graves' hyperthyroidism and ophthalmopathy. To note about this clonotype: Antigen unknown.

Uncontrolled infection, other autoimmune disease, pregnancy or lactation excluded patients. In making diagnoses, clinical symptoms, serum thyroxine and TRAb, thyroid ultrasound and orbital computed tomography were all used. Study-wide results and limits: Most clonotypes expanded in the thyroid (above 0.001) were also present in blood. The model identified upcoming ophthalmopathy a median 6.5 months ahead of onset.

Germline CDR1 reads KGHDR; CDR2 reads SFDVKD. CDR3 length: 16 amino acids. The V end lost 5 bases, the J end lost 3 bases, and 15 bases lay between the germline ends. Authors of the study amplified TCR beta CDR3 regions from RNA transcripts. During a first-round RT-PCR of the TCR CDR3, the HTBI primer set was used. In TCRdb, the multiplex PCR reads were re-called with MiXCR into one record per CDR3 protein. Altogether about 700,000 distinct CDR3 sequences are present, 40% to 55% being singletons, with the ten largest covering approximately 6.8%. The TCR comes from an adult man with Graves' disease, either hyperthyroidism or ophthalmopathy (not recorded which). Material for sequencing was peripheral blood or thyroid tissue (not recorded which). The J gene is TRBJ2-2, the V gene TRBV24-1; tentatively, D is TRBD1 (5 bases). The CDR3 DNA sequence: TGTGCCACCAGTGCTAGTCAGGGTCGGGACACCGGGGAGCTGTTTTTT. It is translated as CATSASQGRDTGELFF.